This TCR beta chain originates from a study of T-cell memory formation after mild COVID-19. The overall study: TCR clustering was largely donor specific.

TCRdb itself ran the 5' RACE reads through MiXCR, one entry per CDR3 protein. Here the sample spans 55,000 to 80,000 distinct CDR3 sequences, about a tenth being singletons. This clonotype was seen at least ten times. Trimming pared 1 base from V and 3 bases from J, leaving 10 bases between. The CDR3 is 15 amino acids. Germline CDR1 is SGHTA and CDR2 is FQGTGA. Specimen: PBMCs or a T cell subset sorted from them (not recorded which). The chain combines TRBV7-3 with TRBJ2-1; D remains ambiguous. This TCR was sampled from a man aged 18 to 29 who had mild COVID-19 (a few samples of this study predate the infection). Cell type and time point are not known. This CDR3 reads CASSLSASNYNEQFF. The CDR3 DNA follows: TGTGCCAGCAGCTTAAGCGCCTCTAACTACAATGAGCAGTTCTTC. Looking up the rest from reference TRBV7-3 and TRBJ2-1 gives the full variable domain: GAGVSQTPSNKVTEKGKYVELRCDPISGHTALYWYRQSLGQGPEFLIYFQGTGAADDSGLPNDRFFAVRPEGSVSTLKIQRTERGDSAVYLCASSLSASNYNEQFFGPGTRLTVL.